The 2 T cell receptor beta chains reported below all come from one sample, sequenced in a study of blood T cell repertoires in COVID-19. Only in-frame clones appear in the TCRdb table, and some are missing; sequencing was by immunoSEQ multiplex PCR. The profile covers fewer than 130,000 clones, with roughly two thirds appearing a single time and roughly 6% taken by the ten largest. The sample was peripheral blood. Source of these receptors: a man at least 80 years old with acute or convalescent COVID-19.

This chain uses TRBV7-3 with TRBJ2-2; 7 bases agree with TRBD2. The CDR3 length is 16 residues. CDR1 and CDR2 (germline): SGHTA, FQGTGA. Trimming cost V 2 bases and J 5 bases; bases outside gene matches: 8. Here the CDR3 reads CASSLDSGGGTGELFF. As DNA, the CDR3 is TGTGCCAGCAGCTTAGATTCGGGAGGAGGGACCGGGGAGCTGTTTTTT.

The V and J genes are TRBV18 and TRBJ1-1; D gene unclear. This CDR3 has 14 amino acids. From germline, CDR1 is KGHSH and CDR2 LQKENI. V was shortened by 3 bases and J by 5 bases, with 13 bases between the two germline ends. The CDR3: CASSPNWEVTEAFF. The CDR3 nucleotides are TGTGCCAGCTCACCGAATTGGGAGGTGACTGAAGCTTTCTTT.